The 23 T cell receptor beta chains below come from one sample, sequenced in a study of T cell responses to AZD1222 COVID-19 vaccine. Produced via immunoSEQ multiplex PCR; TCRdb's table is partial and in-frame only. The table lists around 160,000 clones, about 93% of them singletons. Specimen: peripheral blood, collected on day 0 of AZD1222 vaccination. These receptors originate from an adult in good health.

This rearrangement joins TRBV5-1 to TRBJ2-7, with TRBD2 matching 13 bases. J lost 3 bases, V lost 4 bases, and 1 base had no gene match. Germline V gene data show CDR1 as SGHRS and CDR2 as YFSETQ. The CDR3 spans 14 residues. The DNA for the CDR3 is TGCGCCAGCAGCCGGACTAGCGGGGGCTACGAGCAGTACTTC. Amino acids: CASSRTSGGYEQYF.

The chain joins TRBV7-9 to TRBJ2-1, with 9 bases matching TRBD2. The trim removed 2 bases at V and 4 bases at J, leaving 6 bases unmatched. The length of the CDR3 is 16 residues. Germline values: CDR1 SEHNR, CDR2 FQNEAQ (reference sequence). CDR3 sequence reads: CASSLWLAGQYNEQFF. In nucleotides, the CDR3 is TGTGCCAGCAGCTTATGGCTAGCGGGGCAGTACAATGAGCAGTTCTTC.

This clone has more than one count but fewer than ten. This chain joins TRBV29-1 and TRBJ1-2, with a weak D call TRBD1 (6 bases). V shed 2 bases and J shed 0 bases, with 7 bases lying between them. The CDR3 totals 13 residues. The germline gives CDR1 SQVTM, CDR2 ANQGSEA. CDR3 nucleotides: TGCAGCGTTGAAAGGGACACTAACTATGGCTACACCTTC. The encoded protein is CSVERDTNYGYTF.

The chain uses TRBV2 and TRBJ1-1; 7 nucleotides align to TRBD1. The V gene's germline CDR1 is SNHLY and CDR2 FYNNEI. The CDR3 contains 13 residues. After removal of 9 bases from V and 7 bases from J, the junction contained 11 bases not matched to a gene. The chain's CDR3 is CASTLTQGGEAFF. CDR3 sequence (DNA): TGTGCCAGTACCCTAACTCAGGGGGGTGAAGCTTTCTTT.

The chain joins TRBV19 to TRBJ2-7; D assignment may be TRBD1 or TRBD2 (5 bases each). CDR3 size: 14 residues. V was pared by 9 bases and J by 0 bases, with 15 bases between. CDR1 and CDR2 (germline): LNHDA, SQIVND (reference sequence). CDR3 nucleotide sequence: TGTGCCAGCCGGGACCGTATTAGCTCCTACGAGCAGTACTTC. This encodes CASRDRISSYEQYF.

This sequence joins TRBV7-9 and TRBJ1-4; TRBD1 aligns across 8 bases. The CDR3 consists of 14 residues. Per the germline V gene, CDR1 is SEHNR and CDR2 is FQNEAQ (reference sequence). V was clipped by 1 base and J by 7 bases; unmatched bases: 2. In DNA form, the CDR3 reads TGTGCCAGCAGCTTAGGCAGGGGGCTTGAAAAACTGTTTTTT. It is translated as CASSLGRGLEKLFF.

This chain joins TRBV4-1 and TRBJ2-3; 7 bases match TRBD1. Germline trimming cut 4 bases from V and 2 bases from J; bases unmatched to any gene: 12. Germline V CDR1 and CDR2: MGHRA, YSYEKL. This CDR3 spans 17 amino acids. CDR3: CASSLYPQGTVTDTQYF. CDR3 sequence (DNA): TGCGCCAGCAGCCTGTACCCCCAAGGGACAGTCACAGATACGCAGTATTTT.

The rearrangement joins TRBV6-5 to TRBJ1-1; D not resolved. Trimming took 1 base from V and 9 from J, leaving 12 bases between them. This CDR3 is 13 amino acids long. Looked up from germline, CDR1 is MNHEY and CDR2 is SVGAGI. CDR3 loop: CASSYWADSQAFF. The CDR3 DNA is TGTGCCAGCAGTTACTGGGCAGACTCTCAAGCTTTCTTT.

The chain combines TRBV6-5 with TRBJ1-5; the D gene is possibly TRBD1 (5 bases). The length of the CDR3 is 13 residues. V was cut by 8 bases and J by 0 bases, with 8 bases left in between. The germline CDR1 and CDR2 sequences are MNHEY and SVGAGI. This CDR3 is CASSGLSNQPQHF. For the CDR3, the DNA is TGTGCCAGCTCGGGGCTTAGCAATCAGCCCCAGCATTTT.

The chain combines TRBV5-1 with TRBJ2-1; 9 bases align to TRBD2. Germline V gene lookup returns CDR1 SGHRS and CDR2 YFSETQ. J lost 3 bases, V lost 0 bases, and 4 bases had no gene match. This CDR3 has 16 residues. The CDR3 here is CASSLALAGIYNEQFF. The CDR3 nucleotides are TGCGCCAGCAGCTTGGCCCTAGCGGGGATCTACAATGAGCAGTTCTTC.

CDR3 DNA: TGTGCCTTAATACTAGCGGGGCGCTACAATGAGCAGTTCTTC. It encodes CALILAGRYNEQFF. This chain uses TRBV30 with TRBJ2-1; 10 positions match TRBD2. Looked up from germline, CDR1 is GTSNPN and CDR2 is SVGIG (reference sequence). CDR3 length: 14 amino acids. Trimming removed 7 bases from V and 3 bases from J; junction bases left unmatched: 6.

This rearrangement joins TRBV27 to TRBJ2-7, with D uncertain. Trimming removed 2 bases at V and 2 bases at J, with 13 bases between. The germline V gene encodes CDR1 MNHEY and CDR2 SMNVEV (reference sequence). There are 15 residues in the CDR3. CDR3 in amino acids: CASSLKTVPTYEQYF. In nucleotides, the CDR3 is TGTGCCAGCAGTTTAAAGACCGTACCCACCTACGAGCAGTACTTC.

The chain recombines TRBV18 with TRBJ1-1; tentative D call: TRBD1 (5 bases). CDR3 length: 16 residues. Germline lookup yields CDR1 KGHSH and CDR2 LQKENI. The V end lost 5 bases, the J end lost 2 bases, and 18 bases lay between the germline ends. The CDR3 sequence: CASSTLTLGVNTEAFF. CDR3 sequence (DNA): TGTGCCAGCTCAACGCTGACACTGGGGGTAAACACTGAAGCTTTCTTT.

The count of this clone is one. The chain couples TRBV7-6 to TRBJ2-1; no reliable D call. CDR1 SGHVS and CDR2 FNYEAQ come from the germline V gene. The CDR3 has 16 amino acids. Between the trimmed V and J ends, which lost 4 bases and 0 bases, there was a span of 13 bases. CDR3 DNA: TGTGCCAGCAGCTCCCTAGATTCCAGCTCCTACAATGAGCAGTTCTTC. It yields the protein CASSSLDSSSYNEQFF.

The V and J genes are TRBV5-1 and TRBJ2-1, with TRBD2 matching 8 bases. The length of the CDR3 is 18 residues. Trimming at V came to 3 bases and at J to 0 bases, leaving 11 bases not matched to a gene. Per germline, CDR1 SGHRS and CDR2 YFSETQ. DNA for the CDR3: TGCGCCAGCAGCTCAATGGGTAGCGGGGCGAGCTCCTACAATGAGCAGTTCTTC. This codes for CASSSMGSGASSYNEQFF.

Only a few counts were recorded for this clone. The chain joins TRBV9 to TRBJ2-7, with a tentative D call TRBD2 (6 bases). In germline, CDR1 is SGDLS, CDR2 YYNGEE. V shed 4 bases and J shed 6 bases, with 23 bases lying between them. This CDR3 is built from 16 residues. The CDR3 loop reads CASSPRDFPLWGEQYF. CDR3 DNA sequence: TGTGCCAGCAGCCCCCGGGACTTCCCCTTGTGGGGCGAGCAGTACTTC.

This chain uses TRBV6-5 with TRBJ1-3; a possible D gene is TRBD1 (5 bases). The CDR3 spans 15 residues. From germline, CDR1 is MNHEY and CDR2 SVGAGI. Trimming took off 7 bases at V and 0 bases at J, with 13 bases between the two ends. CDR3 in amino acids: CASTRDRYSGNTIYF. The CDR3 coding sequence is TGTGCCAGCACCCGGGACCGATACTCTGGAAACACCATATATTTT.

J is TRBJ2-7 and V is TRBV6-5; 10 bases map to TRBD2. CDR3 length: 15 amino acids. Germline V gene sequence: CDR1 MNHEY, CDR2 SVGAGI. The V gene end was trimmed by 5 bases and the J gene end by 0 bases; junction bases not matched to a gene: 4. CDR3 protein: CASSKKREGSYEQYF. CDR3 DNA: TGTGCCAGCAGTAAAAAGCGGGAGGGCTCCTACGAGCAGTACTTC.

This chain joins TRBV7-9 and TRBJ1-2; tentative D call: TRBD1 (6 bases). The V gene's germline CDR1 is SEHNR and CDR2 FQNEAQ (reference sequence). V shed 5 bases and J shed 2 bases, with 15 bases lying between them. The CDR3 consists of 15 residues. The CDR3 is CASSLRQVENYGYTF. The CDR3 DNA follows: TGTGCCAGCAGCCTTAGACAGGTAGAGAACTATGGCTACACCTTC.

This chain connects TRBV5-5 to TRBJ2-6; possibly TRBD1 or TRBD2 for D (5 bases each). V lost 0 bases and J lost 0, with 13 bases in between. Germline V lookup: CDR1 SGHKS, CDR2 YYEKEE (reference sequence). This CDR3 has 18 amino acids. The CDR3 sequence is CASSLGPGTASGANVLTF. CDR3 sequence (DNA): TGTGCCAGCAGCTTGGGCCCCGGGACCGCCTCTGGGGCCAACGTCCTGACTTTC. Combining the CDR3 with reference TRBV5-5 and TRBJ2-6 gives the whole variable domain DAGVTQSPTHLIKTRGQQVTLRCSPISGHKSVSWYQQVLGQGPQFIFQYYEKEERGRGNFPDRFSARQFPNYSSELNVNALLLGDSALYLCASSLGPGTASGANVLTFGAGSRLTVL.

V gene TRBV6-6 combines with J gene TRBJ2-7, with D perhaps TRBD1 (6 bases). CDR3 size: 15 residues. Trimming took off 7 bases at V and 5 bases at J, with 21 bases between the two ends. Germline V gene lookup returns CDR1 MNHNY and CDR2 SVGAGI (reference sequence). The CDR3 DNA reads TGTGCCAGCAACCAACGCCGGGACAAAGGTAACGAGCAGTACTTC. Protein: CASNQRRDKGNEQYF.

V and J are TRBV6-5 and TRBJ1-1, with D perhaps TRBD1 (5 bases). V lost 2 bases to trimming and J lost 8 bases, with 15 bases between them. The CDR3 sequence is 14 residues long. The germline V gene has CDR1 MNHEY and CDR2 SVGAGI. The CDR3 is CASSYRTARGEAFF. Written as DNA, the CDR3 is TGTGCCAGCAGTTACCGAACAGCTCGGGGGGAAGCTTTCTTT.

This clone was observed once. DNA for the CDR3: TGTGCCATCCGCTCGGGGACGGGCACAAACTCTGGGGCCAACGTCCTGACTTTC. Residues: CAIRSGTGTNSGANVLTF. V is TRBV10-3 and J is TRBJ2-6, with D perhaps given as TRBD1 or TRBD2 (5 bases each). This CDR3 has 18 residues. Germline V gene data show CDR1 as ENHRY and CDR2 as SYGVKD. V gave up 8 bases and J gave up 0 bases, with 20 bases separating them.